This T cell receptor beta chain is drawn from a study of shared T cell receptors in the human thymus. The table came from immunoSEQ multiplex PCR; TCRdb's copy has only in-frame clones and leaves some out. The sample lists 700,000 to 750,000 clones, approximately 85% occurring once. These same records also appear under a second study, on human thymus T cells. From that study: Thymus was obtained from resections taken during corrective heart surgery. An apparent bias in V and J gene usage was seen in thymic and blood repertoires. What related research reported was that thymic repertoires overlapped highly among unrelated individuals.

The source is a girl less than two years old with a congenital heart defect. Sequencing was done on a sample of thymocytes.

As DNA, the CDR3 is TGCGCCAGCAGCCTGACAGGAGATGAGCAGTTCTTC. It codes for CASSLTGDEQFF. The chain joins TRBV5-1 to TRBJ2-1; perhaps TRBD1 as D (6 bases). Trimming took 4 bases from V and 8 from J, leaving 10 bases between them. The CDR3 is made up of 12 amino acids. Germline V lookup: CDR1 SGHRS, CDR2 YFSETQ.